This T cell receptor beta chain was sequenced in a study of blood T cell repertoires in COVID-19. Libraries were prepared by immunoSEQ multiplex PCR; TCRdb keeps only in-frame clonotypes and omits some of them. The sample holds approximately 110,000 clones, 86% seen once. Per germline, CDR1 LGHDT and CDR2 YNNKEL (reference sequence). This CDR3 is built from 15 residues. Trimming took 4 bases from V and 7 from J; bases not matched to a gene: 9. The sequence derives from a human donor in a cohort sampled during active COVID-19. The chain combines TRBV3-1 (or the pseudogene TRBV3-2) with TRBJ2-7, with 11 bases fitting TRBD2. Sequenced material: peripheral blood. The CDR3, as DNA: TGTGCCAGCAGCCGAATACTAGCGGGAGAGGGTGAGCAGTACTTC. Its protein product is CASSRILAGEGEQYF.